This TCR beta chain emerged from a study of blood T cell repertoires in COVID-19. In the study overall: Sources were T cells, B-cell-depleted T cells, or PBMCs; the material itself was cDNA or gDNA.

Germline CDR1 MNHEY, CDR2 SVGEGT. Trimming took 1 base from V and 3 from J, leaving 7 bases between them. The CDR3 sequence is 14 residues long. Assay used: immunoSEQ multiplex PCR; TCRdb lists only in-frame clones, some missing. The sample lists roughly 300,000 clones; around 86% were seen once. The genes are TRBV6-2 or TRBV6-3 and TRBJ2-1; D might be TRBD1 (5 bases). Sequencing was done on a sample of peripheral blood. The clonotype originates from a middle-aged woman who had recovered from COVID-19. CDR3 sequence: CASSYYGHYNEQFF. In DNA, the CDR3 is TGTGCCAGCAGTTACTACGGACACTACAATGAGCAGTTCTTC.